This T cell receptor (beta chain) was sequenced for a study of cytomegalovirus exposure and HLA in healthy donors. General observations from the study: Rare sequences made up most TCRs, while some public TCRs were found in many donors. In a later analysis, an Asian-associated ancestry cluster reportedly showed fewer N-insertions than the roughly 730-donor mean. Information on immune exposure was restricted to one variable (CMV serostatus). According to an earlier analysis, most TCR beta V segments yielded productive rearrangements about 90% or about 30% of the time.

On this clone: Its specificity is unknown.

This PCR relied on a set of 60 Vbeta primers and 13 Jbeta primers. Measured with immunoSEQ multiplex PCR; TCRdb has only the in-frame clones, and not every one. The repertoire has around 120,000 clones, around 10% of them found once; the top ten carry roughly 3.1%. With 7 bases clipped from V and 2 bases from J, the junction kept 10 bases outside the gene matches. Germline values: CDR1 LNHDA, CDR2 SQIVND (reference sequence). This CDR3 comprises 15 residues. The rearrangement uses TRBV19 and TRBJ2-7; TRBD2 agrees at 8 bases. Sequenced: PBMCs. The receptor comes from a young man in good health and CMV-seronegative. The CDR3 nucleotides are TGTGCCAGTAACAAGCTCGGGGGGGGCCCCTACGAGCAGTACTTC. The encoded protein is CASNKLGGGPYEQYF.